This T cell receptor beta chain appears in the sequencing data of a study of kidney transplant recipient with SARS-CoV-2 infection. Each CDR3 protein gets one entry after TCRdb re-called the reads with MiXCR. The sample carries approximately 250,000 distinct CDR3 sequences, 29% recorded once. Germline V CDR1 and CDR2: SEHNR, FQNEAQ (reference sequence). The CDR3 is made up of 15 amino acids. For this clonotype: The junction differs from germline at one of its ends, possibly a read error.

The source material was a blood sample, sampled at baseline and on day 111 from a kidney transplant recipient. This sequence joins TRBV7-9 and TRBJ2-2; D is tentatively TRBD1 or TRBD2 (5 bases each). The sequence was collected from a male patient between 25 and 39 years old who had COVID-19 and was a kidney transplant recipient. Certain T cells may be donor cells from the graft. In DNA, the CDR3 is TGTGCCAGCGGCTTAGACGGGGCCAGCACCGGTGAGCTGTTTTTT. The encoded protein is CASGLDGASTGELFF.